One and the same sample provided the 11 T cell receptor beta chains below, sequenced in a study of blood T cell repertoires in COVID-19 (dated by TCRdb to 2020 to 2021). Library preparation was by the immunoSEQ multiplex PCR assay. The table was pulled from immuneACCESS by TCRdb, which kept in-frame rearrangements only. Such tables lose some clones; where checked, under half of the loss comes from unresolved V genes, and the rest has no known cause. The sample has about 210,000 clones on record, roughly 94% of them singletons. Approximately 1.2% of the sample lies in the top ten. The specimen was peripheral blood. These receptors all come from a young man with acute or convalescent COVID-19.

This rearrangement joins TRBV2 to TRBJ1-3; 7 nucleotides align to TRBD1. Germline lookup yields CDR1 SNHLY and CDR2 FYNNEI. J gave up 0 bases and V 3 bases, and 5 bases lay outside the gene matches. CDR3 length: 16 amino acids. CDR3 in DNA: TGTGCCAGCAGTGAGTGGGCAGGGGGCTCTGGAAACACCATATATTTT. Protein sequence: CASSEWAGGSGNTIYF.

This clone was counted only a few times. V is TRBV7-6 and J is TRBJ2-2; D unclear. V was clipped by 5 bases and J by 2 bases, with 12 bases between them. The CDR3 is 15 residues long. Germline V gene data show CDR1 as SGHVS and CDR2 as FNYEAQ. In nucleotides, the CDR3 is TGTGCCAGCAGCCCCACTAACCTTAACACCGGGGAGCTGTTTTTT. Translation gives CASSPTNLNTGELFF.

This sequence joins TRBV4-2 and TRBJ2-1; 13 bases line up with TRBD2. The germline V gene encodes CDR1 LGHNA and CDR2 YNFKEQ. Germline trimming cut 0 bases from V and 9 bases from J; bases unmatched to any gene: 5. This CDR3 comprises 16 residues. The CDR3 is CASSQDVLAGGPEQFF. The CDR3 region has the DNA TGTGCCAGCAGCCAAGATGTACTAGCGGGGGGGCCTGAGCAGTTCTTC.

The gene calls are TRBV2 and TRBJ1-1, with D tentatively TRBD1 (5 bases). The CDR3 is made up of 14 amino acids. Trimming pared 6 bases from V and 1 base from J, leaving 12 bases between. Germline loops: CDR1 SNHLY, CDR2 FYNNEI. This CDR3 reads CASRKGLGNTEAFF. CDR3 DNA sequence: TGTGCCAGCAGGAAGGGACTTGGGAACACTGAAGCTTTCTTT.

The genes are TRBV4-2 and TRBJ2-7; the match to TRBD2 covers 10 bases. This CDR3 is built from 16 residues. With 2 bases clipped from V and 3 bases from J, the junction kept 7 bases outside the gene matches. Germline V gene sequence: CDR1 LGHNA, CDR2 YNFKEQ. This CDR3 is CASSQPSGGQNYEQYF. The CDR3 DNA is TGTGCCAGCAGCCAACCTAGCGGGGGCCAAAACTACGAGCAGTACTTC.

The J gene is TRBJ1-4, the V gene TRBV9, with 8 bases matching TRBD1. The germline CDR1 and CDR2 sequences are SGDLS and YYNGEE. V was clipped by 0 bases and J by 6 bases; unmatched bases: 7. The CDR3 runs to 16 residues. Here the CDR3 reads CASSVGTGQGYEKLFF. CDR3 DNA: TGTGCCAGCAGCGTAGGAACCGGACAGGGATATGAAAAACTGTTTTTT.

This clone was recorded only once. The chain has TRBV30 and TRBJ1-6; weak D call: TRBD1 (6 bases). The CDR3 consists of 16 residues. Germline values: CDR1 GTSNPN, CDR2 SVGIG (reference sequence). V dropped 1 base and J dropped 0 bases, with 10 bases sitting between them. The CDR3 nucleotides are TGTGCCTGGAGTGAGGGACACCTCTCCTATAATTCACCCCTCCACTTT. Protein product: CAWSEGHLSYNSPLHF.

The V call is TRBV12-3 or TRBV12-4, the J call TRBJ1-1, with a tentative D call TRBD1 (6 bases). This CDR3 contains 13 residues. Trimming left V 6 bases short and J 7 bases short, with 15 bases between. The CDR3 here is CASSPWTEGEAFF. The CDR3 nucleotides read TGTGCCAGCAGCCCATGGACAGAAGGTGAAGCTTTCTTT.

This sequence joins TRBV7-3 and TRBJ1-1; D is unclear. This CDR3 has 13 amino acids. Trimming removed 1 base from V and 6 bases from J, with 9 bases in between. CDR1 is SGHTA and CDR2 is FQGTGA in the germline V gene. The CDR3 nucleotides are TGTGCCAGCAGCTTAATAGCAGACTCTGAAGCTTTCTTT. As protein: CASSLIADSEAFF.

The CDR3 DNA is TGTGCCAGCAGTCCACAAGTAACCGGGGAGCTGTTTTTT. The encoded protein is CASSPQVTGELFF. The gene calls are TRBV5-4 and TRBJ2-2; D is unresolved. The CDR3 is 13 amino acids. V shed 5 bases and J shed 5 bases, with 10 bases lying between them. The germline V gene has CDR1 SGHNT and CDR2 YYREEE (reference sequence). The variable domain in full, completed from reference TRBV5-4 and TRBJ2-2, reads ETGVTQSPTHLIKTRGQQVTLRCSSQSGHNTVSWYQQALGQGPQFIFQYYREEENGRGNFPPRFSGLQFPNYSSELNVNALELDDSALYLCASSPQVTGELFFGEGSRLTVL.

V usage is TRBV28 and J usage is TRBJ2-3; maybe TRBD2 (5 bases). Trimming removed 5 bases at V and 0 bases at J, with 12 bases between. The length of the CDR3 is 15 residues. Germline V gives CDR1 MDHEN, CDR2 SYDVKM. CDR3 nucleotides: TGTGCCAGCAGTATCCGAGGGAAGAGCACAGATACGCAGTATTTT. Protein: CASSIRGKSTDTQYF. Variable domain in full (rest from reference TRBV28 and TRBJ2-3): DVKVTQSSRYLVKRTGEKVFLECVQDMDHENMFWYRQDPGLGLRLIYFSYDVKMKEKGDIPEGYSVSREKKERFSLILESASTNQTSMYLCASSIRGKSTDTQYFGPGTRLTVL.